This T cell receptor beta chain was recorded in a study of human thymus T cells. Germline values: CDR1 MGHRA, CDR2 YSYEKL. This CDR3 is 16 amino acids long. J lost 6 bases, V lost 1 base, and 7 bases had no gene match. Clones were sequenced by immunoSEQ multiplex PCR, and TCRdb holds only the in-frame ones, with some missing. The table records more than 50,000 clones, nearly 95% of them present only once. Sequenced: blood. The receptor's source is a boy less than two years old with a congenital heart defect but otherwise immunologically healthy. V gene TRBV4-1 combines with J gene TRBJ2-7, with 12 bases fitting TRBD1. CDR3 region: CASSQGTGTGGLEQYF. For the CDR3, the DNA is TGCGCCAGCAGCCAAGGAACCGGGACAGGGGGCCTCGAGCAGTACTTC.